This passage covers 20 T cell receptor beta chains from one sample sequenced in a study of blood T cell repertoires in COVID-19. Produced via immunoSEQ multiplex PCR; TCRdb's table is partial and in-frame only. The sample includes about 87,000 clones, 70% to 85% of them seen just once. The material sequenced was peripheral blood. These receptors all come from a woman older than 75 with COVID-19, enrolled during active disease.

This clone appeared a single time. V is TRBV15 and J is TRBJ2-3; D is possibly TRBD1 (6 bases). Germline CDR1 and CDR2: LNHNV and YYDKDF (reference sequence). The CDR3 extends over 17 amino acids. Trimming took off 0 bases at V and 2 bases at J, with 15 bases between the two ends. Written as DNA, the CDR3 is TGTGCCACCAGCAGAGATCAGAACAGGGCCAACACAGATACGCAGTATTTT. As protein: CATSRDQNRANTDTQYF.

This sequence joins TRBV19 and TRBJ2-1; 14 nucleotides line up with TRBD2. Germline CDR1 LNHDA, CDR2 SQIVND (reference sequence). The trim removed 7 bases at V and 4 bases at J, leaving 12 bases unmatched. This CDR3 has 18 residues. The CDR3 bases are TGTGCCAGTATTCCCGGGACTAGCGGGAGTTCGGGTTACAATGAGCAGTTCTTC. Protein product: CASIPGTSGSSGYNEQFF.

This sequence joins TRBV14 and TRBJ1-4, with 9 nucleotides matching TRBD1. Looked up from germline, CDR1 is SGHDN and CDR2 is FVKESK. V was pared by 6 bases and J by 4 bases, with 18 bases of the junction left unmatched. There are 19 residues in the CDR3. As DNA, the CDR3 is TGTGCCAGCAGAGTTTACTGGACAGGGGAAGATTCCCATAATGAAAAACTGTTTTTT. Translated: CASRVYWTGEDSHNEKLFF. The entire variable domain, with the rest obtained from reference TRBV14 and TRBJ1-4, is as follows: EAGVTQFPSHSVIEKGQTVTLRCDPISGHDNLYWYRRVMGKEIKFLLHFVKESKQDESGMPNNRFLAERTGGTYSTLKVQPAELEDSGVYFCASRVYWTGEDSHNEKLFFGSGTQLSVL.

V usage is TRBV20-1 and J usage is TRBJ2-1; TRBD2 aligns across 7 bases. Germline V gene data show CDR1 as DFQATT and CDR2 as SNEGSKA (reference sequence). The J segment lost 10 bases and the V segment lost 3 bases, leaving 3 bases of the junction unmatched. The CDR3 is 11 residues long. DNA of the CDR3: TGCAGTGCTAGGTCTAGCGGCGAGCAGTTCTTC. Amino acid sequence: CSARSSGEQFF.

V and J are TRBV6-5 and TRBJ2-5; TRBD2 matches at 9 bases. The CDR3 is made up of 15 amino acids. Germline V gene data show CDR1 as MNHEY and CDR2 as SVGAGI. Trimming removed 5 bases from V and 6 bases from J; junction bases left unmatched: 10. For the CDR3, the DNA is TGTGCCAGCAGTCCCCCGGGACTAGCTCGGAAGACCCAGTACTTC. This codes for CASSPPGLARKTQYF.

The gene calls are TRBV5-4 and TRBJ1-2, with D tentatively TRBD1 (5 bases). V gave up 1 base and J gave up 2 bases, with 12 bases separating them. Germline-derived CDR1 and CDR2 are SGHNT and YYREEE (reference sequence). The CDR3 totals 15 residues. The CDR3 reads CASSLFFGANYGYTF. In nucleotides, the CDR3 is TGTGCCAGCAGCTTGTTTTTTGGGGCCAACTATGGCTACACCTTC.

The genes are TRBV15 and TRBJ1-1; the D is unclear. The CDR3 extends over 12 amino acids. Trimming took 0 bases from V and 11 from J, leaving 10 bases between them. In germline, CDR1 is LNHNV, CDR2 YYDKDF (reference sequence). In DNA, the CDR3 is TGTGCCACCAGCAGAGATGAGTTCTCGGCTTTCTTT. It specifies CATSRDEFSAFF.

The J gene is TRBJ2-2, the V gene TRBV27; TRBD1 is a possible D gene (5 bases). The ends were cut back, 1 base at V and 6 bases at J, with 12 bases in the middle. This CDR3 has 15 amino acids. Germline CDR1 is MNHEY and CDR2 is SMNVEV (reference sequence). The CDR3 DNA sequence: TGTGCCAGCAGTTTATTGGGTTGGGGCCCCGGGGAGCTGTTTTTT. Translation gives CASSLLGWGPGELFF.

This chain joins TRBV5-3 and TRBJ1-5, with 8 positions matching TRBD1. TRBV5-3 is identified as an open reading frame with a role that is uncertain. J gave up 6 bases and V 1 base, and 3 bases lay outside the gene matches. The CDR3 has 14 residues. The CDR3 region is CARSLTGTGQPQHF. As DNA, the CDR3 is TGTGCCAGAAGCTTGACCGGGACAGGTCAGCCCCAGCATTTT.

This clone turned up a few times. The V gene is TRBV20-1, the J gene TRBJ2-7; 9 bases are shared with TRBD1. V trimming: 3 bases; J trimming: 4 bases; junction bases outside the gene matches: 7. CDR3 length: 14 residues. Looked up from germline, CDR1 is DFQATT and CDR2 is SNEGSKA (reference sequence). This chain's CDR3 is CSASQQGQGYEQYF. CDR3 in DNA: TGCAGTGCTAGTCAGCAGGGACAGGGTTACGAGCAGTACTTC.

The chain is built from TRBV24-1 and TRBJ1-2; D is possibly TRBD1 (6 bases). V was trimmed by 3 bases and J by 6 bases, leaving 16 bases between them. CDR3 size: 15 residues. Germline values: CDR1 KGHDR, CDR2 SFDVKD. CDR3 nucleotides: TGTGCCACCAGTGATGGATCAGGGGCGGTCGATGGCTACACCTTC. Protein: CATSDGSGAVDGYTF.

CDR3 bases: TGTGCCAGCAGCCAAGCGGGGGTGAGTGAGCAGTTCTTC. It codes for CASSQAGVSEQFF. V and J are TRBV11-2 and TRBJ2-1; 8 bases are shared with TRBD2. Germline CDR1 SGHAT, CDR2 FQNNGV. This CDR3 has 13 residues. Trimming took 5 bases from V and 9 from J; bases not matched to a gene: 6.

The J gene is TRBJ1-2, the V gene TRBV5-4; the D is unclear. The CDR3 consists of 13 residues. V was cut by 4 bases and J by 1 base, with 8 bases left in between. Germline CDR1 reads SGHNT; CDR2 reads YYREEE (reference sequence). DNA of the CDR3: TGTGCCAGCAGCGCCAACAGTAACTATGGCTACACCTTC. Translating it yields CASSANSNYGYTF.

V gene TRBV2 combines with J gene TRBJ1-1; 9 bases line up with TRBD1. With 8 bases clipped from V and 6 bases from J, the junction kept 10 bases outside the gene matches. Germline CDR1 reads SNHLY; CDR2 reads FYNNEI. The CDR3 is made up of 14 amino acids. CDR3 coding DNA: TGTGCCAGCGGGGGACAGGGATTTGCTGCTGAAGCTTTCTTT. Its protein product is CASGGQGFAAEAFF.

The V gene is TRBV6-5, the J gene TRBJ1-2; 8 bases fit TRBD1. Germline CDR1 MNHEY, CDR2 SVGAGI. The junction had 6 bases not matched to a gene; V was cut back by 6 bases and J by 3 bases. This CDR3 is 14 amino acids long. Written as DNA, the CDR3 is TGTGCCAGCAGAAAGAACAGGGGGGACTATGGCTACACCTTC. It codes for CASRKNRGDYGYTF.

This clone appeared once. This sequence joins TRBV27 and TRBJ1-2; 8 bases agree with TRBD1. Germline lookup yields CDR1 MNHEY and CDR2 SMNVEV (reference sequence). This CDR3 has 15 residues. V gave up 5 bases and J gave up 3 bases; unmatched junction bases: 8. CDR3 in DNA: TGTGCCAGCAGTCCCGGGACAGGACTCTACTATGGCTACACCTTC. Encoded protein: CASSPGTGLYYGYTF.

The chain employs TRBV14 and TRBJ1-1; 11 bases map to TRBD1. The CDR3 is made up of 16 amino acids. The V gene's germline CDR1 is SGHDN and CDR2 FVKESK. V shed 4 bases, J shed 0 bases, and the junction held 4 bases outside the gene matches. This CDR3 reads CASSRTGGPVNTEAFF. In DNA, the CDR3 is TGTGCCAGCAGCCGGACAGGGGGCCCGGTGAACACTGAAGCTTTCTTT.

The chain employs TRBV2 and TRBJ2-1, with 9 bases fitting TRBD2. This CDR3 has 15 amino acids. The germline gives CDR1 SNHLY, CDR2 FYNNEI. The V segment lost 4 bases and the J segment 9 bases; nucleotides outside the gene matches: 10. Here the CDR3 DNA reads TGTGCCAGCAGTGCCAGGCGGGAGGGCGGTGTTGAGCAGTTCTTC. Encoded protein: CASSARREGGVEQFF.

This CDR3 reads CASSKSLREKYNEQFF. CDR3 sequence (DNA): TGTGCCAGCAGCAAATCTCTGCGGGAGAAGTACAATGAGCAGTTCTTC. This chain connects TRBV21-1 to TRBJ2-1; the D call of TRBD2 is as the table states it, not checked on the DNA. TRBV21-1 is given as a pseudogene. The length of the CDR3 is 16 residues.

The chain is built from TRBV15 and TRBJ2-2, with 15 bases identical to TRBD2. Germline V CDR1 and CDR2: LNHNV, YYDKDF (reference sequence). The ends lost 0 bases at V and 5 bases at J; junction bases unmatched: 4. There are 18 residues in the CDR3. In DNA form, the CDR3 reads TGTGCCACCAGCAGAGAAATTGGACTAGCGGGGGGGACCGGGGAGCTGTTTTTT. Translated, it gives CATSREIGLAGGTGELFF.